This passage covers 24 T cell receptor beta chains from one sample sequenced in a study of blood T cell repertoires in COVID-19. The data were produced by immunoSEQ multiplex PCR, yet TCRdb's version contains in-frame clones alone and is incomplete. Counted here are about 100,000 clones, 81% occurring once; the ten biggest clones make up under 5.5%. Sequenced material: peripheral blood. The receptors come from a man of 80 years or more with COVID-19, enrolled during active disease.

The chain links TRBV3-1 (or the pseudogene TRBV3-2) to TRBJ2-7; maybe TRBD2 (6 bases). Germline V lookup: CDR1 LGHDT, CDR2 YNNKEL (reference sequence). The CDR3 is 15 amino acids. V gave up 2 bases and J gave up 2 bases, with 13 bases separating them. CDR3 sequence: CASSQRGANAYEQYF. DNA for the CDR3: TGTGCCAGCAGCCAACGCGGGGCTAATGCCTACGAGCAGTACTTC.

V usage is TRBV13 and J usage is TRBJ2-7, with a tentative D call TRBD1 (5 bases). The germline CDR1 and CDR2 sequences are PRHDT and FYEKMQ (reference sequence). The CDR3 covers 14 residues. With 2 bases removed from V and 0 bases from J, the gap between germline ends came to 8 bases. The CDR3 protein is CASSLWGGSYEQYF. The CDR3 region has the DNA TGTGCCAGCAGCTTATGGGGCGGCTCCTACGAGCAGTACTTC. The variable domain in full, completed from reference TRBV13 and TRBJ2-7, reads AAGVIQSPRHLIKEKRETATLKCYPIPRHDTVYWYQQGPGQDPQFLISFYEKMQSDKGSIPDRFSAQQFSDYHSELNMSSLELGDSALYFCASSLWGGSYEQYFGPGTRLTVT.

This chain connects TRBV5-5 to TRBJ1-5; 7 nucleotides match TRBD1. Germline lookup yields CDR1 SGHKS and CDR2 YYEKEE (reference sequence). The CDR3 loop spans 18 amino acids. Unmatched junction bases numbered 13, after V lost 2 bases and J lost 2 bases. CDR3 nucleotides: TGTGCCAGCAGCTTTGAGGGGGCCGATACGCTTGGCAATCAGCCCCAGCATTTT. Translated: CASSFEGADTLGNQPQHF.

This clone was detected only once. The V gene is TRBV10-3, the J gene TRBJ1-5; D unclear. The CDR3 runs 14 residues. Trimming cost V 4 bases and J 3 bases, with 10 bases left between them. The germline V gene encodes CDR1 ENHRY and CDR2 SYGVKD. The CDR3 DNA follows: TGTGCCATCAGTGCTGGGCAGATCAATCAGCCCCAGCATTTT. This codes for CAISAGQINQPQHF.

The chain links TRBV10-3 to TRBJ2-1; the match to TRBD1 covers 9 bases. Trimming removed 10 bases from V and 5 bases from J; junction bases left unmatched: 9. The germline V gene encodes CDR1 ENHRY and CDR2 SYGVKD. The CDR3 covers 14 residues. CDR3 DNA: TGTGCCACGTTGGACAGGGGAAACAACAATGAGCAGTTCTTC. Translating gives CATLDRGNNNEQFF.

The CDR3 sequence: CASSQIQGRTEAFF. As DNA, the CDR3 is TGTGCCAGCTCACAAATACAGGGGCGGACTGAAGCTTTCTTT. The J gene is TRBJ1-1, the V gene TRBV18; the match to TRBD1 covers 7 bases. The CDR3 extends over 14 amino acids. CDR1 and CDR2 from the germline V gene are KGHSH and LQKENI. Germline trimming cut 4 bases from V and 5 bases from J; bases unmatched to any gene: 7.

This clone has a single count. The chain links TRBV19 to TRBJ2-2; TRBD1 matches at 9 bases. The CDR3 totals 19 residues. V was clipped by 5 bases and J by 3 bases; unmatched bases: 16. Germline V gene lookup returns CDR1 LNHDA and CDR2 SQIVND (reference sequence). CDR3 bases: TGTGCCAGTAGTCTAGCCGGGACAGGGACATCTTTGGACACCGGGGAGCTGTTTTTT. The encoded protein is CASSLAGTGTSLDTGELFF.

This clone was seen only once. The chain employs TRBV6-5 and TRBJ2-1, with D uncertain. V shed 8 bases and J shed 3 bases, with 5 bases lying between them. CDR1 and CDR2 (germline): MNHEY, SVGAGI. The CDR3 is 11 amino acids. CDR3 region: CASASYNEQFF. CDR3 DNA: TGTGCCAGCGCTAGCTACAATGAGCAGTTCTTC.

This rearrangement joins TRBV29-1 to TRBJ2-2, with D tentatively TRBD2 (5 bases). With 4 bases removed from V and 5 bases from J, the gap between germline ends came to 14 bases. The V gene's germline CDR1 is SQVTM and CDR2 ANQGSEA. This CDR3 contains 14 residues. CDR3 in DNA: TGCAGCGTTGGTGGTGGGAGTTGGACCGGGGAGCTGTTTTTT. Amino acid sequence: CSVGGGSWTGELFF.

The chain has TRBV6-5 and TRBJ1-2; D unclear. CDR3 size: 15 residues. CDR1 and CDR2 (germline): MNHEY, SVGAGI. Trimming removed 2 bases from V and 2 bases from J, with 12 bases in between. The CDR3 DNA is TGTGCCAGCAGTTACGGCGGGATGGGCAACTATGGCTACACCTTC. This translates into CASSYGGMGNYGYTF.

The chain uses TRBV6-5 and TRBJ2-5; 10 nucleotides align to TRBD1. This CDR3 region has 14 residues. The V segment lost 6 bases and the J segment 7 bases; nucleotides outside the gene matches: 8. Per germline, CDR1 MNHEY and CDR2 SVGAGI. The CDR3 bases are TGTGCCAGCAGCGCGGGACAGGGGCTCGTGACCCAGTACTTC. Its protein is CASSAGQGLVTQYF.

The gene calls are TRBV25-1 and TRBJ2-2, with D unresolved. The CDR3 sequence is 14 residues long. Germline V lookup: CDR1 MGHDK, CDR2 SYGVNS. The ends were cut back, 0 bases at V and 3 bases at J, with 5 bases in the middle. The CDR3 DNA reads as TGTGCCAGCAGTGAATATCCTGACACCGGGGAGCTGTTTTTT. This translates into CASSEYPDTGELFF.

The genes are TRBV6-5 and TRBJ1-4, with 9 bases matching TRBD1. Germline CDR1 is MNHEY and CDR2 is SVGAGI. The V gene end was trimmed by 6 bases and the J gene end by 14 bases; junction bases not matched to a gene: 13. CDR3 length equals 14 residues. CDR3 sequence (DNA): TGTGCCAGCAGCCAGGCAGGACAGGGGACCAGTCTGTTTTTT. This codes for CASSQAGQGTSLFF.

The chain links TRBV18 to TRBJ1-6, with 8 bases aligning to TRBD1. This CDR3 has 15 residues. Germline V gene data show CDR1 as KGHSH and CDR2 as LQKENI. The junction had 5 bases not matched to a gene; V was cut back by 1 base and J by 9 bases. CDR3: CASSPLDRVGSPLHF. The CDR3 DNA reads as TGTGCCAGCTCACCACTGGACAGGGTCGGTTCACCCCTCCACTTT.

The chain uses TRBV29-1 and TRBJ2-4; possibly TRBD1 for D (5 bases). The ends were cut back, 3 bases at V and 1 base at J, with 13 bases in the middle. This CDR3 has 15 residues. Germline V gene lookup returns CDR1 SQVTM and CDR2 ANQGSEA. In DNA form, the CDR3 reads TGCAGCGTTGAGATGGGGCCCTGGGCCAAAAACATTCAGTACTTC. Residues: CSVEMGPWAKNIQYF.

CDR3 sequence (DNA): TGTGCCAGCAGCTTAAAAACAGGGGCATTCTCTGGGGCCAACGTCCTGACTTTC. Translated, it gives CASSLKTGAFSGANVLTF. The chain recombines TRBV7-9 with TRBJ2-6; 7 bases line up with TRBD1. V gave up 2 bases and J gave up 0 bases; unmatched junction bases: 7. Germline CDR1 SEHNR, CDR2 FQNEAQ (reference sequence). The CDR3 has 18 residues. Variable domain in full (rest from reference TRBV7-9 and TRBJ2-6): DTGVSQNPRHKITKRGQNVTFRCDPISEHNRLYWYRQTLGQGPEFLTYFQNEAQLEKSRLLSDRFSAERPKGSFSTLEIQRTEQGDSAMYLCASSLKTGAFSGANVLTFGAGSRLTVL.

This clone is a singleton in its sample. J is TRBJ2-7 and V is TRBV30, with 9 bases that match TRBD1. The germline V gene encodes CDR1 GTSNPN and CDR2 SVGIG (reference sequence). The length of the CDR3 is 12 residues. V shed 5 bases and J 6 bases; nucleotides not matched to a gene: 5. The chain's CDR3 is CAWSGTGIEQYF. The CDR3 DNA follows: TGTGCCTGGTCCGGGACAGGGATCGAGCAGTACTTC.

This clone was seen repeatedly, ten times or more. V and J are TRBV6-2 or TRBV6-3 and TRBJ2-5, with TRBD2 as a possible D gene (5 bases). From germline, CDR1 is MNHEY and CDR2 SVGEGT. Trimming cost V 6 bases and J 7 bases, with 15 bases left between them. The CDR3 runs to 13 residues. CDR3 DNA sequence: TGTGCCAGCAGCCCCGGGATCTATGGGACCCAGTACTTC. This translates into CASSPGIYGTQYF.

The gene calls are TRBV4-3 and TRBJ1-5; 7 positions match TRBD1. Germline V lookup: CDR1 LGHNA, CDR2 YSLEER. J gave up 4 bases and V 5 bases, and 2 bases lay outside the gene matches. CDR3 length: 13 residues. The CDR3 DNA reads TGCGCCAGCAGCAGGGGGCCTAATCAGCCCCAGCATTTT. Encoded protein: CASSRGPNQPQHF.

This clone appeared a single time. J is TRBJ1-1 and V is TRBV10-2; TRBD1 might be the D (5 bases). The CDR3 totals 12 residues. Germline lookup yields CDR1 WSHSY and CDR2 SAAADI. Trimming took off 4 bases at V and 4 bases at J, with 7 bases between the two ends. The CDR3 region has the DNA TGCGCCAGCAGTGTGGGACTCACTGAAGCTTTCTTT. Residues: CASSVGLTEAFF.

This chain links TRBV5-1 with TRBJ1-3, with a weak D call TRBD1 (6 bases). Germline V lookup: CDR1 SGHRS, CDR2 YFSETQ. This CDR3 is 14 amino acids long. V shed 3 bases and J shed 4 bases, with 11 bases lying between them. The CDR3 spells CASSYAGDGNTIYF. The CDR3 region has the DNA TGCGCCAGCAGCTACGCAGGGGACGGAAACACCATATATTTT. Looking up the rest from reference TRBV5-1 and TRBJ1-3 gives the full variable domain: KAGVTQTPRYLIKTRGQQVTLSCSPISGHRSVSWYQQTPGQGLQFLFEYFSETQRNKGNFPGRFSGRQFSNSRSEMNVSTLELGDSALYLCASSYAGDGNTIYFGEGSWLTVV.

This clone was recorded a few times. The J gene is TRBJ1-5, the V gene TRBV5-3; 9 bases match TRBD1. TRBV5-3 counts as an open reading frame of uncertain function. The V and J ends lost 0 bases and 0 bases, in that order; junction bases with no gene match: 13. The CDR3 has 20 amino acids. CDR3 bases: TGTGCCAGAAGCTTGGGTATATCGGGACAGGGCGTATATAGCAATCAGCCCCAGCATTTT. Translated: CARSLGISGQGVYSNQPQHF.

The rearrangement uses TRBV19 and TRBJ1-3; TRBD1 is a possible D gene (6 bases). CDR3 size: 16 residues. Germline assignment: CDR1 LNHDA and CDR2 SQIVND (reference sequence). The germline V and J ends were trimmed by 7 bases and 2 bases, with 18 bases remaining between them. The CDR3: CASTPLSGDPGNTIYF. The CDR3 DNA is TGTGCCAGTACCCCCCTCTCAGGGGACCCTGGAAACACCATATATTTT.

The chain uses TRBV5-6 and TRBJ1-2, with 10 bases that match TRBD1. Germline lookup yields CDR1 SGHDT and CDR2 YYEEEE. After removal of 2 bases from V and 6 bases from J, the junction contained 7 bases not matched to a gene. This CDR3 has 15 amino acids. The CDR3 sequence: CASSLDRGLSDGYTF. In DNA, the CDR3 is TGTGCCAGCAGCTTAGACAGGGGGCTTTCCGATGGCTACACCTTC.